One and the same sample provided the 21 T cell receptor beta chains below, sequenced in a study of OX40 agonist ivuxolimab in advanced cancers. Sequencing was performed with immunoSEQ multiplex PCR; in TCRdb, only in-frame clones are kept and a portion is missing. The sample records 60,000 to 85,000 clones, about 89% being singletons. The sequencing here drew on CD4+ or CD8+ T cells sorted from blood, taken in a trial of the OX40 agonist ivuxolimab. The source is an adult with an advanced solid tumor such as melanoma, head and neck, liver or kidney cancer.

The chain has TRBV5-1 and TRBJ1-5; no clear D gene. CDR1 and CDR2 from the germline V gene are SGHRS and YFSETQ. The CDR3 extends over 13 amino acids. Trimming removed 1 base at V and 2 bases at J, with 4 bases between. DNA for the CDR3: TGCGCCAGCAGCTTGACCGGCAATCAGCCCCAGCATTTT. This translates into CASSLTGNQPQHF.

This sequence joins TRBV5-1 and TRBJ2-3; tentative D call: TRBD2 (5 bases). Trimming cost V 0 bases and J 2 bases, with 10 bases left between them. Germline V lookup: CDR1 SGHRS, CDR2 YFSETQ. The CDR3 is 15 residues long. The CDR3 DNA follows: TGCGCCAGCAGCTTGGGGTCGGGGTACACAGATACGCAGTATTTT. Translation gives CASSLGSGYTDTQYF. Looking up the rest from reference TRBV5-1 and TRBJ2-3 gives the full variable domain: KAGVTQTPRYLIKTRGQQVTLSCSPISGHRSVSWYQQTPGQGLQFLFEYFSETQRNKGNFPGRFSGRQFSNSRSEMNVSTLELGDSALYLCASSLGSGYTDTQYFGPGTRLTVL.

The chain combines TRBV2 with TRBJ1-6; D is perhaps TRBD1 (5 bases). Per the germline V gene, CDR1 is SNHLY and CDR2 is FYNNEI. This CDR3 is 15 amino acids long. V shed 2 bases and J shed 3 bases, with 8 bases lying between them. This CDR3 is CASSEQGIYNSPLHF. CDR3 coding DNA: TGTGCCAGCAGTGAACAGGGTATCTATAATTCACCCCTCCACTTT.

This clone occurred a few times. The chain is built from TRBV19 and TRBJ1-1, with D perhaps TRBD1 (6 bases). The CDR3 is 11 amino acids. Germline loops: CDR1 LNHDA, CDR2 SQIVND (reference sequence). Between the trimmed V and J ends, which lost 5 bases and 6 bases, there was a span of 7 bases. The CDR3 sequence: CASSWTAEAFF. The CDR3 DNA reads as TGTGCCAGTAGTTGGACAGCTGAAGCTTTCTTT.

The V and J genes are TRBV5-4 and TRBJ1-5; D remains ambiguous. Deletions cut 4 bases from V and 7 bases from J, with 18 bases between. The CDR3 is made up of 15 amino acids. The V gene's germline CDR1 is SGHNT and CDR2 YYREEE (reference sequence). CDR3 bases: TGTGCCAGCAGCCTAGACCCTACCGGAGGCCAGCCCCAGCATTTT. Encoded protein: CASSLDPTGGQPQHF.

This clone has a handful of counts. The chain is built from TRBV5-8 and TRBJ1-5, with D hard to call. Germline-derived CDR1 and CDR2 are SGHTS and YDEGEE. The CDR3 covers 14 residues. V was trimmed by 3 bases and J by 5 bases, leaving 12 bases between them. The CDR3 nucleotides read TGTGCCAGCAGCTCCTGGTCCCAGGATCAGCCCCAGCATTTT. It specifies CASSSWSQDQPQHF.

This clone was seen a single time. The chain recombines TRBV7-6 with TRBJ2-1, with D hard to call. V lost 2 bases and J 2 bases, leaving 10 bases between the germline ends. CDR1 and CDR2 from the germline V gene are SGHVS and FNYEAQ. The CDR3 consists of 15 residues. CDR3 coding DNA: TGTGCCAGCAGCTTACAACAGAAGGCCTACAATGAGCAGTTCTTC. Residues: CASSLQQKAYNEQFF. Variable domain in full (rest from reference TRBV7-6 and TRBJ2-1): GAGVSQSPRYKVTKRGQDVALRCDPISGHVSLYWYRQALGQGPEFLTYFNYEAQQDKSGLPNDRFSAERPEGSISTLTIQRTEQRDSAMYRCASSLQQKAYNEQFFGPGTRLTVL.

The chain has TRBV19 and TRBJ2-2; possible D gene TRBD2, 5 bases. There are 14 residues in the CDR3. V was cut by 5 bases and J by 2 bases, with 9 bases left in between. Germline V lookup: CDR1 LNHDA, CDR2 SQIVND (reference sequence). This chain's CDR3 is CASSGRENTGELFF. DNA for the CDR3: TGTGCCAGTAGTGGTCGGGAAAACACCGGGGAGCTGTTTTTT.

The J gene is TRBJ1-2, the V gene TRBV5-1, with TRBD1 matching 9 bases. The J segment lost 6 bases and the V segment lost 0 bases, leaving 6 bases of the junction unmatched. The germline V gene encodes CDR1 SGHRS and CDR2 YFSETQ. CDR3 length: 15 amino acids. CDR3 DNA: TGCGCCAGCAGCTTGGACACCGGGACAGGGAATGGCTACACCTTC. Protein: CASSLDTGTGNGYTF. Full variable domain (rest looked up from reference TRBV5-1 and TRBJ1-2): KAGVTQTPRYLIKTRGQQVTLSCSPISGHRSVSWYQQTPGQGLQFLFEYFSETQRNKGNFPGRFSGRQFSNSRSEMNVSTLELGDSALYLCASSLDTGTGNGYTFGSGTRLTVV.

In DNA, the CDR3 is TGTGCCAGCATCGGAATTCTCCAAGAGACCCAGTACTTC. It yields the protein CASIGILQETQYF. The rearrangement links TRBV2 to TRBJ2-5; D not resolved. Germline V gene sequence: CDR1 SNHLY, CDR2 FYNNEI. V lost 7 bases and J lost 1, with 10 bases in between. The CDR3 is 13 residues long.

This chain links TRBV6-6 with TRBJ2-6, with a weak D call TRBD1 (6 bases). Germline values: CDR1 MNHNY, CDR2 SVGAGI (reference sequence). The V gene lost 3 bases and the J gene lost 6 bases, with 15 bases spanning the gap. The CDR3 consists of 16 residues. Written as DNA, the CDR3 is TGTGCCAGCAGTTATACAGGGAAATATGAGGCCAACGTCCTGACTTTC. Its translation: CASSYTGKYEANVLTF.

The V gene is TRBV29-1, the J gene TRBJ2-1; TRBD1 agrees at 7 bases. CDR3 size: 14 residues. V lost 4 bases to trimming and J lost 4 bases; unmatched junction nucleotides: 7. The germline V gene has CDR1 SQVTM and CDR2 ANQGSEA. CDR3 coding DNA: TGCAGCGTTGCACTTTGGGACAGTTACAATGAGCAGTTCTTC. Encoded protein: CSVALWDSYNEQFF.

The chain links TRBV6-6 to TRBJ1-1; perhaps TRBD1 as D (6 bases). This CDR3 has 13 residues. V lost 6 bases to trimming and J lost 1 base, with 9 bases between them. The germline V gene has CDR1 MNHNY and CDR2 SVGAGI (reference sequence). The CDR3 protein is CASSRTENTEAFF. In DNA form, the CDR3 reads TGTGCCAGCAGCCGGACAGAGAACACTGAAGCTTTCTTT.

V usage is TRBV7-2 and J usage is TRBJ2-2; 7 positions match TRBD1. CDR1 is SGHTA and CDR2 is FQGNSA in the germline V gene. The ends lost 6 bases at V and 4 bases at J; junction bases unmatched: 8. The CDR3 runs to 15 residues. The CDR3 loop reads CASSTAGTVTGELFF. For the CDR3, the DNA is TGTGCCAGCAGTACCGCCGGGACAGTCACCGGGGAGCTGTTTTTT.

V usage is TRBV13 and J usage is TRBJ1-6, with a tentative D call TRBD1 (5 bases). The germline V gene encodes CDR1 PRHDT and CDR2 FYEKMQ (reference sequence). The V end was cut by 1 base, the J end by 6 bases, with 10 bases between. CDR3 length: 15 residues. CDR3 in DNA: TGTGCCAGCAGCTTAGCAGGCAGGGCTAATTCACCCCTCCACTTT. It codes for CASSLAGRANSPLHF.

The chain recombines TRBV19 with TRBJ1-2; D ambiguous. Looked up from germline, CDR1 is LNHDA and CDR2 is SQIVND (reference sequence). V dropped 10 bases and J dropped 4 bases, with 13 bases sitting between them. This CDR3 is 12 amino acids long. CDR3 amino acids: CATLGPFYGYTF. CDR3 bases: TGTGCCACTCTGGGTCCTTTCTATGGCTACACCTTC.

The chain couples TRBV13 to TRBJ2-2; D not resolved. Trimming took off 2 bases at V and 3 bases at J, with 7 bases between the two ends. This CDR3 has 14 residues. CDR1 and CDR2 from the germline V gene are PRHDT and FYEKMQ (reference sequence). For the CDR3, the DNA is TGTGCCAGCAGCTTAACCGTGGACACCGGGGAGCTGTTTTTT. Translated, it gives CASSLTVDTGELFF.

This chain links TRBV20-1 with TRBJ1-2; D gene ambiguous. Trimming took 6 bases from V and 8 from J, leaving 10 bases between them. Germline V gives CDR1 DFQATT, CDR2 SNEGSKA (reference sequence). CDR3 length: 10 amino acids. The CDR3 here is CSAGIRGYTF. The DNA for the CDR3 is TGCAGTGCCGGGATTCGCGGCTACACCTTC.

V usage is TRBV6-1 and J usage is TRBJ2-3; the match to TRBD1 covers 8 bases. There are 16 residues in the CDR3. Trimming took 4 bases from V and 1 from J; bases not matched to a gene: 7. From germline, CDR1 is MNHNS and CDR2 SASEGT. CDR3 sequence reads: CASSVLTGVGTDTQYF. CDR3 DNA: TGTGCCAGCAGTGTATTGACAGGGGTGGGCACAGATACGCAGTATTTT.

This clone has just one count. V gene TRBV7-2 combines with J gene TRBJ1-1, with D possibly matching TRBD1 (6 bases). The CDR3 is 13 residues long. The germline V gene encodes CDR1 SGHTA and CDR2 FQGNSA. With 2 bases removed from V and 9 bases from J, the gap between germline ends came to 13 bases. CDR3: CASSLMPGEKAFF. The CDR3 DNA reads TGTGCCAGCAGCTTAATGCCAGGGGAAAAAGCTTTCTTT.

The chain combines TRBV2 with TRBJ2-3, with D perhaps assigned TRBD1 or TRBD2 (5 bases each). The CDR3 sequence is 13 residues long. The ends were cut back, 5 bases at V and 3 bases at J, with 9 bases in the middle. Per the germline V gene, CDR1 is SNHLY and CDR2 is FYNNEI. The CDR3 nucleotides are TGTGCCAGCAGTCCTGGGGGAACAGATACGCAGTATTTT. This encodes CASSPGGTDTQYF.